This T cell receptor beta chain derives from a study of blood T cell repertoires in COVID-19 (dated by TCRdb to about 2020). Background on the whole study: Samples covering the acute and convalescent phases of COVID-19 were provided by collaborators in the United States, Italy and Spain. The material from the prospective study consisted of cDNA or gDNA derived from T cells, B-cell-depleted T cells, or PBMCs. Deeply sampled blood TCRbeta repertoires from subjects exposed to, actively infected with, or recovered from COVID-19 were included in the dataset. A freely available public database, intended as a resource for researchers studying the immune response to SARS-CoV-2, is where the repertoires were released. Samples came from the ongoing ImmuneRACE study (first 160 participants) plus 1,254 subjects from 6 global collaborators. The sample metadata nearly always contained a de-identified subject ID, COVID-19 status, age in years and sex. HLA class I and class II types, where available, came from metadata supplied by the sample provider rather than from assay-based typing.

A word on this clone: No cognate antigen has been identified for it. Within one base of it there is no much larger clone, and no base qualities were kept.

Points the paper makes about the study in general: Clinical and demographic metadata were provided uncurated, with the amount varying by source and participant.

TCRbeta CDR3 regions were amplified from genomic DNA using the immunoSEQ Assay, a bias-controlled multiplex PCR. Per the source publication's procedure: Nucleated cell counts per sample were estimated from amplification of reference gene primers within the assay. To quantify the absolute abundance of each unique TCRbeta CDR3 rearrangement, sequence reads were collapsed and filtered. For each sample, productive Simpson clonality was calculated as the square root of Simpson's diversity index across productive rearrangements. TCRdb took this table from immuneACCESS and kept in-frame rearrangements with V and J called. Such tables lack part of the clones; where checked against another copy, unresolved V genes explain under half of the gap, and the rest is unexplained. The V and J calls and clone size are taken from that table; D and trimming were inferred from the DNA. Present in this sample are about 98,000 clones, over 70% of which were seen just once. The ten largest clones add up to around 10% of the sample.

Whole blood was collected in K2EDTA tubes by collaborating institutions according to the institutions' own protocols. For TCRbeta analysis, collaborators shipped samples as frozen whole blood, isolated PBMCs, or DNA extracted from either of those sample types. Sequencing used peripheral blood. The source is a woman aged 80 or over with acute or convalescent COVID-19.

The CDR3 has the sequence CASSLAYNQPQHF. The DNA is TGTGCCAGCAGCTTAGCGTACAATCAGCCCCAGCATTTT. In this chain, TRBV7-2 is recombined with TRBJ1-5, with the D gene not confidently named. CDR3 length: 13 amino acids, cysteine to phenylalanine. Only the CDR3 part of the read is kept: 39 bases, read in frame from the first base. Looking up the germline V gene yields CDR1 SGHTA and CDR2 FQGNSA. The germline ends are 3 bases apart after V is trimmed by 0 bases and J by 3 bases.